The clone carrying this T cell receptor (beta chain) was observed once. These data come from a study of CD8 T cells in Susac syndrome. Negative isolation yielded CD8+ and CD4+ T cells; FACS enriched TEMRA cells. Reverse transcription of about 0.45 to 1 ug RNA was carried out with random hexamers. Via MiXCR, TCRdb re-called the immunoSEQ multiplex PCR reads, giving one row per CDR3 protein. The sample contains approximately 230,000 distinct CDR3 sequences, 93% of which appear only once. This CDR3 contains 15 residues. The V end was cut by 2 bases, the J end by 10 bases, with 20 bases between. Germline values: CDR1 SGDLS, CDR2 YYNGEE.

V gene TRBV9 combines with J gene TRBJ2-3; no clear D. Sequencing was carried out using CD4+ T cells from PBMCs. The source of this sequence is a human donor with multiple sclerosis. CDR3 amino acids: CASSVGSEVATSQYF. The DNA for the CDR3 is TGTGCCAGCAGCGTCGGATCCGAGGTGGCAACATCGCAGTATTTT.